This T cell receptor (beta chain) originates from a study of regulatory and conventional T cells in RAG deficiency. General study findings and limits: Treg unique TCR beta sequences were 80 to 100-fold fewer in Omenn syndrome and CID/AS patients than controls.

The CDR3 extends over 13 amino acids. CDR1 and CDR2 from the germline V gene are SEHNR and FQNEAQ (reference sequence). V gave up 6 bases and J gave up 3 bases, with 12 bases separating them. This table comes from immunoSEQ multiplex PCR, and its TCRdb copy is limited to in-frame clones, with some not included. The sample holds around 7,700 clones, roughly 92% seen once. Genomic DNA came from blood regulatory T cells gated CD4+ CD25-high CD127-low. Turning to this clone: Its specificity is not known.

The same data also went into a second study, on regulatory T cells. That report adds: The primer mix had 52 TRBV and 13 TRBJ primers. Skewed V and J usage and few unique V-J pairs marked patient repertoires, most in Tregs.

The receptor's source is a human donor in good health. The sample consisted of CD127- CD25+ CD4+ Tregs sorted from blood. This chain joins TRBV7-9 and TRBJ2-7, with D perhaps TRBD1 (6 bases). The CDR3 loop reads CASRKGELYEQYF. The CDR3, as DNA: TGTGCCAGCAGAAAGGGGGAGCTCTACGAGCAGTACTTC. The complete variable domain, with remaining parts taken from reference TRBV7-9 and TRBJ2-7, reads DTGVSQNPRHKITKRGQNVTFRCDPISEHNRLYWYRQTLGQGPEFLTYFQNEAQLEKSRLLSDRFSAERPKGSFSTLEIQRTEQGDSAMYLCASRKGELYEQYFGPGTRLTVT.